The clone carrying this T cell receptor (beta chain) was seen repeatedly, ten times or more. As yet, its antigen is unknown. V was trimmed by 6 bases and J by 3 bases, leaving 12 bases between them. CDR3 length equals 14 residues. Germline CDR1 is LNHDA and CDR2 is SQIVND (reference sequence). Amplified material comprised TCR beta CDR3 regions derived from RNA transcripts. Second-round multiplex PCR followed a first-round RT-PCR using HTBI primers. TCRdb re-analysed the multiplex PCR reads in MiXCR, keeping a single row per CDR3 protein. The sample consists of about 640,000 distinct CDR3 sequences, about 40% of them appearing once. This entry is derived from a study of Graves' ophthalmopathy and Graves' hyperthyroidism. Points from the study as a whole: The model reached approximately 67% sensitivity and approximately 72% specificity for predicting ophthalmopathy progression. Blood repertoires reportedly contained most expanded thyroid clonotypes above 0.001 frequency.

It was on clinical symptoms, serum thyroxine, TRAb, thyroid ultrasound and orbital computed tomography that diagnosis relied. The sequence came from an adult man with Graves' ophthalmopathy. The V and J genes are TRBV19 and TRBJ1-5, with D perhaps matching TRBD1 (6 bases). The source material was peripheral blood. The CDR3 loop is CASRMRGTNQPQHF. The CDR3 coding sequence is TGTGCCAGTAGGATGAGGGGGACCAATCAGCCCCAGCATTTT.